This TCR beta chain was identified in a study of blood T cells in healthy people across ages. A second about 7 to 12 cycle PCR used barcoded and J-beta primers. Each cDNA molecule, via a template-switch adaptor with 12 random nucleotides, was tagged. TCRdb re-called the 5' RACE reads through MiXCR, storing one row per CDR3 protein. Among roughly 640,000 distinct CDR3 sequences listed, about 30% were seen once. This clonotype showed up just a few times. The sample, around 9.9 milliliters of peripheral blood, was drawn from each donor. CDR3 length: 13 amino acids. CDR1 is DFQATT and CDR2 is SNEGSKA in the germline V gene (reference sequence). Unmatched junction bases numbered 1, after V lost 2 bases and J lost 1 base.

The rearrangement uses TRBV20-1 and TRBJ1-1, with TRBD1 matching 7 bases. Sequencing used blood. This TCR was recovered from a woman older than 75 in good health. The CDR3, as DNA: TGCAGTGCTAGATGGGACAGGAACACTGAAGCTTTCTTT. This gives the protein CSARWDRNTEAFF.